This T cell receptor beta chain came from a study of radiotherapy plus CTLA-4 blockade in lung cancer. Study as a whole: There were objective responses in 18% of patients, and over 30% had disease control. Study-level results: Blood saw expansion of tumor-derived TCR clones after radiotherapy plus ipilimumab.

Trimming cost V 5 bases and J 10 bases; bases outside gene matches: 14. This CDR3 spans 18 amino acids. Germline-derived CDR1 and CDR2 are SGHTA and FQGTGA. A remark on this clone: Its antigen is not identified.

Lung cancer patients with chemo-refractory metastatic non-small-cell disease were given focal radiation plus CTLA-4 blockade with ipilimumab. The table came from immunoSEQ multiplex PCR; TCRdb's copy has only in-frame clones and leaves some out. The table includes around 44,000 clones, roughly three quarters detected once. The chain has TRBV7-3 and TRBJ2-1; 16 nucleotides agree with TRBD2. The source of this sequence is a human donor with non-small cell lung cancer whose response to radiotherapy plus ipilimumab could not be evaluated. Source: peripheral blood, taken from a patient treated with radiotherapy plus ipilimumab. CDR3 region: CASSPPGTSGGGLREQFF. In nucleotides, the CDR3 is TGTGCCAGCAGCCCCCCCGGGACTAGCGGGGGGGGGCTGCGGGAGCAGTTCTTC. Complete variable domain (other parts from reference TRBV7-3 and TRBJ2-1): GAGVSQTPSNKVTEKGKYVELRCDPISGHTALYWYRQSLGQGPEFLIYFQGTGAADDSGLPNDRFFAVRPEGSVSTLKIQRTERGDSAVYLCASSPPGTSGGGLREQFFGPGTRLTVL.